This T cell receptor (beta chain) derives from a study of cytomegalovirus exposure and HLA in healthy donors. Study summary: HLA-typed donors were the source of tens of millions of unique TCRs held in an early data release.

The PCR ran on 60 Vbeta and 13 Jbeta primers. Sequencing used immunoSEQ multiplex PCR; TCRdb keeps in-frame clones, though not all of them. The table includes about 160,000 clones, 65% to 80% detected once. The CDR3 is 15 residues long. The ends lost 3 bases at V and 9 bases at J; junction bases unmatched: 10. CDR1 and CDR2 from the germline V gene are SEHNR and FQNEAQ (reference sequence). Although they were nominally healthy when sampled, donors likely had unrecorded immune exposures. The chain links TRBV7-9 to TRBJ2-2; 7 nucleotides line up with TRBD1. This TCR came from a woman between 40 and 50 years old in good health and CMV-seropositive. Sequencing used PBMCs. The CDR3 sequence is CASSFVTGEVWELFF. The CDR3 DNA sequence: TGTGCCAGCAGCTTTGTAACAGGGGAAGTATGGGAGCTGTTTTTT.